These 15 T cell receptor beta chains share one sample of origin, sequenced in a study of beta chain features in type 1 diabetes. Sequenced material consisted of expressed TCRB transcripts (all of the isolated RNA was reverse transcribed). Clones were sequenced by immunoSEQ multiplex PCR, and TCRdb holds only the in-frame ones, with some missing. The sample yields about 930,000 clones, roughly a sixth seen once. The sample consisted of naive CD4+ T cells from blood. These TCRs come from a woman aged 18-35 years in good health.

This clone appeared a few times. The chain recombines TRBV5-1 with TRBJ2-1; tentatively, D is TRBD2 (6 bases). The CDR3 length is 15 residues. V dropped 4 bases and J dropped 6 bases, with 17 bases sitting between them. The germline V gene has CDR1 SGHRS and CDR2 YFSETQ. CDR3 DNA sequence: TGCGCCAGCAGCCAATTAGCGGAAAAGGGCAATGAGCAGTTCTTC. Translated: CASSQLAEKGNEQFF.

This clone has more than one count but fewer than ten. CDR3 region: CASSLDTSGRSAQFF. The DNA for the CDR3 is TGTGCCAGCAGCTTAGATACTAGCGGGAGGTCCGCTCAGTTCTTC. This sequence joins TRBV7-2 and TRBJ2-1; the match to TRBD2 covers 12 bases. Germline V gene lookup returns CDR1 SGHTA and CDR2 FQGNSA. V lost 1 base and J lost 13; bases outside the gene matches: 8. The CDR3 covers 15 residues.

Here the CDR3 DNA reads TGCAGCGTTGCGTTACAGGGTCCCGCAGATACGCAGTATTTT. Protein: CSVALQGPADTQYF. V and J are TRBV29-1 and TRBJ2-3; a possible D gene is TRBD1 (6 bases). The V end lost 4 bases, the J end lost 4 bases, and 15 bases lay between the germline ends. CDR1 SQVTM and CDR2 ANQGSEA come from the germline V gene. CDR3 length: 14 residues.

The chain is built from TRBV5-8 and TRBJ1-1; D not resolved. Germline-derived CDR1 and CDR2 are SGHTS and YDEGEE. The CDR3 contains 14 residues. The V end was cut by 0 bases, the J end by 1 base, with 7 bases between. The CDR3, as DNA: TGTGCCAGCAGCTTGGAAAGTTGGAACACTGAAGCTTTCTTT. Encoded protein: CASSLESWNTEAFF.

As regards this clone: The sample has other DNA sequences that encode this CDR3 too. This rearrangement joins TRBV6-5 to TRBJ2-7, with TRBD1 identical over 7 bases. The V gene's germline CDR1 is MNHEY and CDR2 SVGAGI. CDR3 length: 15 amino acids. V shed 0 bases and J 4 bases; nucleotides not matched to a gene: 6. The CDR3 DNA sequence: TGTGCCAGCAGTTACTCGTACAGGGGTCCGTACGAGCAGTACTTC. Residues: CASSYSYRGPYEQYF.

This chain connects TRBV2 to TRBJ2-2, with D perhaps TRBD1 (6 bases). Germline V lookup: CDR1 SNHLY, CDR2 FYNNEI. V lost 5 bases, J lost 5 bases, and 15 bases lay in between. The CDR3 loop spans 15 amino acids. DNA for the CDR3: TGTGCCAGCAGTAGACAGGCCATGGGGACCGGGGAGCTGTTTTTT. Its protein product is CASSRQAMGTGELFF.

Regarding this clone: Other DNA sequences in this specimen translate into the identical CDR3. This chain joins TRBV7-9 and TRBJ1-5; 7 bases are a match to TRBD1. V lost 1 base, J lost 7 bases, and 1 base stayed unmatched. Germline V gene data show CDR1 as SEHNR and CDR2 as FQNEAQ (reference sequence). The length of the CDR3 is 13 residues. The CDR3 coding sequence is TGTGCCAGCAGCTTAGACAGGGGACAGCCCCAGCATTTT. It specifies CASSLDRGQPQHF.

This clone was found a few times. The genes are TRBV7-2 and TRBJ1-2; perhaps TRBD1 as D (5 bases). Germline values: CDR1 SGHTA, CDR2 FQGNSA. V was cut by 3 bases and J by 5 bases, with 10 bases left in between. The CDR3 is 13 amino acids. DNA of the CDR3: TGTGCCAGCAGCTTTTCAGGGCAATATGGCTACACCTTC. Translated, it gives CASSFSGQYGYTF.

J is TRBJ1-2 and V is TRBV4-1, with TRBD1 matching over 11 bases. The CDR3 length is 15 residues. The ends lost 0 bases at V and 13 bases at J; junction bases unmatched: 10. The germline V gene encodes CDR1 MGHRA and CDR2 YSYEKL. CDR3 in DNA: TGCGCCAGCAGCCAAGAAGCGGGGACAGGGGGTTATAGCACCTTC. Translating gives CASSQEAGTGGYSTF.

This rearrangement joins TRBV6-6 to TRBJ2-7; the match to TRBD2 covers 11 bases. This CDR3 has 16 residues. Germline V gene lookup returns CDR1 MNHNY and CDR2 SVGAGI (reference sequence). J was trimmed by 6 bases and V by 6 bases; bases with no gene match: 13. In DNA, the CDR3 is TGTGCCAGCAGACTTCGCACTAGCGGGGGTGCCCCCGAGCAGTACTTC. This encodes CASRLRTSGGAPEQYF.

The chain joins TRBV9 to TRBJ1-1; D is perhaps TRBD1 (5 bases). Germline CDR1 reads SGDLS; CDR2 reads YYNGEE. This CDR3 is 14 amino acids long. Trimming took 0 bases from V and 1 from J, leaving 7 bases between them. CDR3 loop: CASSVDGANTEAFF. In DNA, the CDR3 is TGTGCCAGCAGCGTAGACGGGGCGAACACTGAAGCTTTCTTT.

There are a few counts of this clone. This chain uses TRBV5-1 with TRBJ2-7; 7 bases are a match to TRBD2. There are 16 residues in the CDR3. In germline, CDR1 is SGHRS, CDR2 YFSETQ. Trimming removed 4 bases from V and 4 bases from J; junction bases left unmatched: 14. CDR3 sequence: CASSPTMRGRGYEQYF. The CDR3, as DNA: TGCGCCAGCAGCCCAACTATGCGGGGGAGAGGATACGAGCAGTACTTC.

The J gene is TRBJ2-2, the V gene TRBV5-1; 11 bases map to TRBD2. This CDR3 is 17 amino acids long. Trimming cost V 2 bases and J 5 bases; bases outside gene matches: 8. Germline lookup yields CDR1 SGHRS and CDR2 YFSETQ. The CDR3, as DNA: TGCGCCAGCAGCTTCCAGCTAGCGGGAGGATGGACCGGGGAGCTGTTTTTT. Translating gives CASSFQLAGGWTGELFF.

This clone was detected only a few times. The chain links TRBV5-4 to TRBJ2-1, with D possibly matching TRBD2 (6 bases). The germline V and J ends were trimmed by 0 bases and 6 bases, with 13 bases remaining between them. Germline V gene sequence: CDR1 SGHNT, CDR2 YYREEE (reference sequence). This CDR3 comprises 15 residues. DNA for the CDR3: TGTGCCAGCAGCTTGGTGGGACTCCCGGGCAATGAGCAGTTCTTC. Translating it yields CASSLVGLPGNEQFF. The full variable domain, rest sourced from reference TRBV5-4 and TRBJ2-1, is ETGVTQSPTHLIKTRGQQVTLRCSSQSGHNTVSWYQQALGQGPQFIFQYYREEENGRGNFPPRFSGLQFPNYSSELNVNALELDDSALYLCASSLVGLPGNEQFFGPGTRLTVL.

Regarding this clone: Other DNA sequences in the sample encode the same CDR3. The rearrangement joins TRBV18 to TRBJ1-4, with D possibly being TRBD1 (5 bases). This CDR3 is 13 amino acids long. V gave up 3 bases and J gave up 5 bases, with 7 bases separating them. Germline lookup yields CDR1 KGHSH and CDR2 LQKENI. The CDR3 DNA reads as TGTGCCAGCTCACCGGGGCAGAATGAAAAACTGTTTTTT. It translates to CASSPGQNEKLFF.